This TCR beta chain was sequenced during a study of beta chain features in type 1 diabetes. A CD45RO/CCR7/CD25/CD127/CD95/CD27 panel sorted naive, central memory, regulatory and stem cell-like memory CD4+ cells. Purities over 95% were achieved in all sorted populations. Whole-study results and caveats: Junctions at VDJ sites from type 1 diabetes patients had fewer insertions and more deletions. Shortening that was moderate but significant affected the TCRB CDR3s of Type 1 diabetes patients in all four CD4+ subsets. It was among patients, rather than healthy donors, that naive, central memory and Treg TCRB repertoires appeared more similar.

This clone was found a few times. What it recognizes is unknown. Reverse transcription of all isolated RNA meant that expressed TCRB transcripts were sequenced. Clones were sequenced by immunoSEQ multiplex PCR, and TCRdb holds only the in-frame ones, with some missing. The sample includes more than 250,000 clones, 15% of them seen just once. CDR3 size: 15 residues. With 6 bases removed from V and 7 bases from J, the gap between germline ends came to 21 bases. Germline V gene lookup returns CDR1 SEHNR and CDR2 FQNEAQ (reference sequence). The V and J genes are TRBV7-9 and TRBJ1-2, with D possibly matching TRBD1 (5 bases). What was sequenced was naive CD4+ T cells from blood. This clonotype was obtained from a man aged 18 to 29 with type 1 diabetes. The CDR3 here is CASRWARQGSTGYTF. CDR3 bases: TGTGCCAGCAGGTGGGCTCGGCAGGGAAGTACTGGCTACACCTTC.